This T cell receptor (beta chain) was recovered during a study of human T cells and chemical hapten exposure (dated by TCRdb to about 2021). Context from the whole study: For sensitization, 2% DPC in acetone was applied to a 2 cm by 2 cm area of upper inner arm skin. Libraries were combined into a pool for sequencing, and differences in TCR yield between samples came mainly from small differences in library volumes within the pool. Blood was sampled from patients pre-sensitization (week 0) and at 2, 6 and about 24 weeks after DPC sensitization. The study tracked peripheral blood TCR repertoire changes in vivo during primary and secondary sensitization to the hapten diphenylcyclopropenone (DPC) in alopecia patients. Most of the patients in the cohort were female, and the cohort covered alopecia areata with under or over 50% scalp involvement, alopecia totalis and alopecia universalis. Patients additionally received weekly therapeutic DPC doses to the scalp throughout the roughly 25-week study period. Patch testing on the upper back used Finn chambers containing 0.01% DPC, with scoring done after 6 days according to International Contact Dermatitis Research Group standards. Blood for TCR sequencing was provided by twenty-nine alopecia patients at one to four time points (pre-sensitization, 2, 6 and 24 weeks).

Receptor libraries were prepared by RACE. The listed sequencing device is NextSeq 500. Library preparation attached unique molecular identifiers to individual cDNA molecules for quantitative, reproducible TCR counting. For every blood RNA sample, sequencing covered both the TCR alpha and TCR beta chains. The paper's data handling went like this. Samples had a median of about 96,000 TCRs, with a range from roughly 23,224 to 700,000. The Decombinator software suite was used to annotate the V, J and CDR3 of the TCR reads. For the PS versus PT1 abundance plots, all samples were subsampled to the same number of TCRs (28,000). Expanded TCRs were defined as absent before sensitization and observed at least eight times at the 2-week time point. The raw public data were reprocessed by TCRdb itself: fastp quality trimming at Q25, MiXCR clonotype calling, in-frame beta chains only. One record per CDR3 amino acid sequence lists the most common genes and DNA. TCRdb's processing, not the authors', yielded these V and J calls. Across this sample there are tens of thousands of distinct CDR3 sequences, with less than 3.5% seen only once. About 6.2% of the sample is taken by the ten largest.

The germline V gene yields SGHVS for CDR1 and FNYEAQ for CDR2. The CDR3 covers 15 residues, taking in both the cysteine and the phenylalanine. The entry retains the CDR3 DNA only, 45 bases that are in frame from base 1. At the junction V is shortened by 1 base and J by 6 bases; bases outside the gene matches: 7. Results the study describes overall, beyond this receptor: Because every patient had alopecia, a presumed autoimmune disease, the patients' immune response might differ from that of healthy individuals. The number of TCRs above 1 in 1000 frequency did not change with DPC sensitization; there was no evidence of global repertoire structure alterations. Patch test score was positively correlated with the number of PT1 expanded TCRs, with significance at thresholds 8, 16 and 32 but not at 4. Compared with pre-sensitization or healthy control sets, expanded TCRs formed significantly more large CDR3 similarity clusters, which is consistent with antigen-driven responses. Repeated subsampling changed both the strength of the expansion versus patch-test correlation and the threshold at which the correlation became significant.

Sample time point, as interpreted from the label and publication: patch test 2, 6 weeks after DPC sensitization. Taken with the paper, the label for treatment or condition translates to: therapeutic diphenylcyclopropenone sensitization with weekly scalp DPC. At every patch-test visit, the blood draw took place before the patch test was put on. Patients were eligible if aged 18 to 70, diagnosed with alopecia and judged suitable for DPC therapy, and pregnant patients were excluded. Total RNA was extracted from unfractionated whole blood collected in Tempus Blood RNA tubes. This clonotype was seen many times. Its antigen is currently not known. One base away there is no much larger clone; base qualities are not given.

Sample: whole blood, taken in connection with sensitization to the hapten diphenylcyclopropenone (DPC). Recombination connected TRBV7-6 to TRBJ2-7, and 9 junctional nucleotides match TRBD1. The clonotype originates from a middle-aged man with alopecia areata. Some clones in this sample may be carry-over from other donors' samples. The DNA sequence is given as TGTGCCAGCAGCTTAGGGGACAGGGTATCGGGCGAGCAGTACTTC. This gives the protein CASSLGDRVSGEQYF. Where the CDR3 stops, the reference TRBV7-6 and TRBJ2-7 genes take over; the full variable domain is GAGVSQSPRYKVTKRGQDVALRCDPISGHVSLYWYRQALGQGPEFLTYFNYEAQQDKSGLPNDRFSAERPEGSISTLTIQRTEQRDSAMYRCASSLGDRVSGEQYFGPGTRLTVT.